This TCR beta chain was sequenced for a study of blood T cell repertoires in COVID-19. Study summary: T cells, B-cell-depleted T cells, or PBMCs supplied cDNA or gDNA.

TCRdb's copy holds only in-frame clones and misses some; the assay was immunoSEQ multiplex PCR. Counted here are roughly 440,000 clones, approximately 90% occurring once; the ten biggest clones make up about 12%. Trimming left V 2 bases short and J 0 bases short, with 26 bases between. This CDR3 comprises 21 residues. Germline values: CDR1 LGHDT, CDR2 YNNKEL (reference sequence). Seattle participants joined during active infection and were tracked over time. Sample: peripheral blood. The receptor was isolated from a woman in her forties or fifties with COVID-19, enrolled during active disease. V and J are TRBV3-1 (or the pseudogene TRBV3-2) and TRBJ2-4; tentative D call: TRBD1 (5 bases). The CDR3 loop reads CASSQRGRDIEGPLAKNIQYF. The CDR3, as DNA: TGTGCCAGCAGCCAAAGGGGTCGTGACATAGAAGGACCCTTAGCCAAAAACATTCAGTACTTC.